This T cell receptor beta chain was sequenced for a study of cytomegalovirus exposure and HLA in healthy donors. Study-level results: There were some public TCRs occurring in many donors, but most TCR sequences were rare. An apparent linkage of common viral pathogens to several of the most significant clusters emerged in a later analysis.

To note about this clone: As yet, its antigen is unknown.

Unmatched junction bases numbered 11, after V lost 6 bases and J lost 5 bases. The CDR3 length is 15 residues. CDR1 and CDR2 from the germline V gene are LNHDA and SQIVND (reference sequence). PCR amplification relied on 60 Vbeta primers (plus 13 Jbeta primers). Libraries were prepared by immunoSEQ multiplex PCR; TCRdb keeps only in-frame clonotypes and omits some of them. The sample contains 140,000 or so clones, roughly 70% of which appear only once. Sequencing was done on a sample of PBMCs. The sequence was collected from a woman in her forties in good health and CMV-seronegative. This rearrangement joins TRBV19 to TRBJ2-7, with 9 positions matching TRBD2. CDR3 loop: CASSVRSGRLHEQYF. The DNA for the CDR3 is TGTGCCAGTAGCGTAAGGAGCGGGAGGCTCCACGAGCAGTACTTC.